This T cell receptor beta chain comes out of a study of blood T cell repertoires in COVID-19 (dated by TCRdb to between 2020 and 2021). For the wider study: Samples from collaborators originated in the United States, Italy and Spain and spanned both the acute and convalescent phases of COVID-19. The material from the prospective study consisted of cDNA or gDNA derived from T cells, B-cell-depleted T cells, or PBMCs. Subjects who had been exposed to COVID-19, were actively infected with it, or had recovered from it provided the deeply sampled blood TCRbeta repertoires that made up the dataset. A freely available public database, intended as a resource for researchers studying the immune response to SARS-CoV-2, is where the repertoires were released. The samples were drawn from the first 160 participants of the ongoing ImmuneRACE study and from under 1,500 subjects provided by 6 global collaborators. Sample metadata almost always included a de-identified subject ID, COVID-19 status, age in years and sex. Where available, HLA class I and class II types were obtained from metadata supplied by the sample provider rather than from assay-based typing. Overall results and qualifications from the work: The quantity of clinical and demographic metadata differed by source and by participant and was supplied without curation.

TCRbeta CDR3 regions were amplified from genomic DNA by means of the immunoSEQ Assay, a bias-controlled multiplex PCR. The paper's processing steps were these. Within the assay, amplification of reference gene primers was used to estimate how many nucleated cells each sample contained. Sequence reads were collapsed and filtered to measure the absolute abundance of every unique TCRbeta CDR3 rearrangement. For each sample, productive Simpson clonality was calculated as the square root of Simpson's diversity index across productive rearrangements. TCRdb holds this immuneACCESS table with in-frame rearrangements only. Some clones are missing; in checked studies, unresolved V genes explain under half, and the rest has no known cause. That table furnishes V, J and clone size, whereas the DNA furnished D and trimming. The sample table holds just over 300,000 clones, of which roughly 85% were seen once. Roughly 2.2% of the sample belongs to the ten largest clones.

Participants in the prospective study were aged 18 to 89 years, lived in some 24 United States geographic areas, and enrolled through a virtual design. To assign participants to cohorts, the prospective study relied on clinical history that participants themselves reported in a screening survey and a study questionnaire. Recovered participants in ImmuneRACE Cohort 3 were defined by two consecutive negative NP/OP PCR tests, clearance by a healthcare professional, or resolution of symptoms. Each participant in the prospective study had whole blood, serum and a nasopharyngeal or oropharyngeal swab collected by mobile phlebotomists. Additional blood draws and questionnaires over an approximately two-month period could optionally be provided by prospective study participants. Blood samples from the prospective study were shipped frozen or at room temperature prior to DNA extraction. Of note for this clone: Its antigen remains unidentified. The sample holds no much larger clone one base away, and base qualities are not on file.

This clonotype was sampled from a man aged 25-45 years who had recovered from COVID-19. Sequences were obtained from PBMCs or T cells enriched from blood (not recorded which).

The DNA sequence is as follows: TGTGCCACCAGCAGAAAATCCGGGACAGGGGGCACCGGGGAGCTGTTTTTT. It encodes CATSRKSGTGGTGELFF. The rearranged chain carries TRBV15 and TRBJ2-2; 11 middle bases align to TRBD1. V is trimmed back by 2 bases and J by 4 bases, and the junction contains 6 bases that no gene match accounts for. The germline V gene (reference sequence) specifies LNHNV as CDR1 and YYDKDF as CDR2. CDR3 length: 17 amino acids, cysteine to phenylalanine. Only the CDR3 DNA is retained, 51 bases long and in frame from the first base.